A selection of T cell receptor beta chains follows, all from one sample in a study of T-cell memory formation after mild COVID-19. Each CDR3 protein gets one entry after TCRdb re-called the 5' RACE reads with MiXCR. The data hold just over 200,000 distinct CDR3 sequences, with around 9.5% observed a single time. Sequences were obtained from PBMCs or a T cell subset sorted from them (not recorded which). Receptor source: a man younger than 30 who had mild COVID-19 (a few samples of this study predate the infection). Cell type and time point are not known. CDR3s include the opening cysteine and the closing phenylalanine or tryptophan. The order of the fields is J gene, V gene, D gene, CDR3 protein. A D gene is named only where the DNA matches it firmly.

TRBJ1-2 | TRBV9 | TRBD1 | CASSAPRDRGNGYTF
TRBJ1-2 | TRBV12-3/TRBV12-4 | TRBD1 | CASSEQGGVGGYTF
TRBJ2-3 | TRBV19 | TRBD2 | CASSRLAVYTDTQYF
TRBJ1-4 | TRBV5-1 | . | CASSPNRANEKLFF
TRBJ1-6 | TRBV7-2 | TRBD1 | CASSSRTGTYNSPLHF
TRBJ1-6 | TRBV6-1 | . | CASSETGGSPLHF
TRBJ2-5 | TRBV7-8 | TRBD1 | CASSFGTGGIRETQYF
TRBJ1-2 | TRBV5-1 | TRBD1 | CASSLGGDGGYTF
TRBJ2-3 | TRBV5-1 | . | CASSLEPARDTDTQYF
TRBJ2-7 | TRBV9 | TRBD1 | CASSGTGDSFHEQYF
TRBJ1-4 | TRBV9 | TRBD1 | CASSPQGAGEKLFF
TRBJ1-1 | TRBV7-9 | TRBD1 | CASSQGEQKRFF
TRBJ2-3 | TRBV29-1 | TRBD1 | CSVTGWADTQYF
TRBJ2-2 | TRBV20-1 | . | CSASLLYGELFF
TRBJ2-6 | TRBV25-1 | . | CASSENRRDRSTGANVLTF
TRBJ2-1 | TRBV19 | . | CASRSVESYNEQFF
TRBJ1-4 | TRBV7-2 | . | CASSLSRNTKEKLFF
TRBJ2-1 | TRBV5-1 | . | CASSLVPGDNEQFF
TRBJ2-3 | TRBV5-1 | TRBD1 | CASGKQGEADTQYF
TRBJ2-5 | TRBV12-3/TRBV12-4 | . | CASRSGPGGPETQYF
TRBJ2-5 | TRBV4-3 | . | CASSQEGQETQYF
TRBJ1-5 | TRBV7-2 | . | CASSLVGPNSNQPQHF